This T cell receptor beta chain was sequenced during a study of identical twins' blood T cells. General study findings and limits: Shared environment remains a possible cause of twin similarity.

The CDR3 is made up of 16 amino acids. The V and J ends lost 0 bases and 2 bases, in that order; junction bases with no gene match: 2. The germline V gene has CDR1 MNHNY and CDR2 SVGAGI (reference sequence). This clonotype was recorded a few times. Its antigen is currently unknown. All three twin pairs grew up together with likely shared infections and vaccines. Both ends of each TCR cDNA library bore sample-specific barcodes. TCRdb redid the calling of the 5' RACE reads with MiXCR, one entry per CDR3 protein. The sample yields 300,000 to 400,000 distinct CDR3 sequences, 25% to 35% seen once. The sequence came from a woman aged 18-49 years in good health. Sequencing was done on a sample of PBMCs. The chain employs TRBV6-6 and TRBJ2-2; 8 bases are a match to TRBD2. CDR3 sequence reads: CASSYSSGRNTGELFF. The CDR3 DNA follows: TGTGCCAGCAGTTACTCGAGCGGGAGAAACACCGGGGAGCTGTTTTTT.